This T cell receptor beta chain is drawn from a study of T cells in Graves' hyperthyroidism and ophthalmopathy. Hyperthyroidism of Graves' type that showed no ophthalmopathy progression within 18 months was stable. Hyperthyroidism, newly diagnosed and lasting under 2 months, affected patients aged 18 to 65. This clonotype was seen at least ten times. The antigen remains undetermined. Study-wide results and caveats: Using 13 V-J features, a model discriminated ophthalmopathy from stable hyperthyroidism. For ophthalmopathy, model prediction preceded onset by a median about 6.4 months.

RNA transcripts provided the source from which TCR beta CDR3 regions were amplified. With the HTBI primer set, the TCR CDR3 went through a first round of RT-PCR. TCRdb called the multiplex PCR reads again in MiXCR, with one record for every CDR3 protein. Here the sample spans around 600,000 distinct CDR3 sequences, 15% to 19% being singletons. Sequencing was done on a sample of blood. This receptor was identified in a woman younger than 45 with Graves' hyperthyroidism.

Here the CDR3 DNA reads TGCGCCAGCGCGTGGACTAGCGGTTACAATGAGCAGTTCTTC. Protein product: CASAWTSGYNEQFF. V and J are TRBV5-1 and TRBJ2-1; 10 positions agree with TRBD2. The trim removed 7 bases at V and 4 bases at J, leaving 5 bases unmatched. The CDR3 totals 14 residues. The germline gives CDR1 SGHRS, CDR2 YFSETQ.